These 3 T cell receptor beta chains were all obtained from the same sample, sequenced in a study of T-cell reconstitution after alpha-beta-depleted transplantation in children. It was with unique molecular identifiers that the TCRbeta library was prepared. TCRdb processed the PCR reads anew with MiXCR; each CDR3 protein has one entry. This table holds 230,000 or so distinct CDR3 sequences, 9.5% to 15% found once. The sequencing used PBMCs from the stem cell graft donor, collected from the stem cell graft. These receptors originate from a human donor who donated a stem cell graft to a child with acute lymphoblastic leukemia.

This clonotype was detected ten times or more. V and J are TRBV7-8 and TRBJ2-3; D ambiguous. Germline CDR1 reads SGHVS; CDR2 reads FQNEAQ. The V end lost 2 bases, the J end lost 1 base, and 10 bases lay between the germline ends. The CDR3 is made up of 15 amino acids. CDR3 sequence (DNA): TGTGCCAGCAGCTTAAGGGAACCAGGCACAGATACGCAGTATTTT. Translated: CASSLREPGTDTQYF.

This clonotype came up once. Just one base apart from a much larger clone, this may be a read error. The V call is TRBV5-1, the J call TRBJ2-6, with D possibly being TRBD1 (5 bases). The CDR3 has 15 amino acids. Germline CDR1 SGHRS, CDR2 YFSETQ. The CDR3 region has the DNA TGCGCCAGCAGCTTGGTGGCAACTGGGGCCAACGGCCTGACTTTC. This encodes CASSLVATGANGLTF.

This clonotype showed up just a few times. This chain joins TRBV20-1 and TRBJ2-7; D may be TRBD1 (6 bases). CDR3 length equals 15 residues. V gave up 3 bases and J gave up 0 bases, with 15 bases separating them. The germline V gene has CDR1 DFQATT and CDR2 SNEGSKA (reference sequence). CDR3 region: CSASDTGSFSYEQYF. The CDR3 DNA reads TGCAGTGCTAGTGATACAGGGTCCTTCTCCTACGAGCAGTACTTC.